The 23 T cell receptor beta chains presented below share a single source sample, sequenced in a study of T cell responses to AZD1222 COVID-19 vaccine listed by TCRdb under 2021. This specimen's time point label, per the study, means: baseline before first vaccination. Receptor amplification or capture employed the immunoSEQ multiplex PCR assay. This immuneACCESS table, as held by TCRdb, lists in-frame sequences with V and J called but not all clones. Of the missing ones, under half trace to an unresolved V gene in checked studies; the others have no known cause. The sample data list 150,000 to 200,000 clones, and about 91% of these were observed just once. The biggest ten clones account for 2% to 2.5% of the sample. The sequencing here drew on peripheral blood, taken on day 0 of AZD1222 vaccination. The receptors come from an adult in good health.

This sequence joins TRBV4-3 and TRBJ1-4; TRBD1 is a possible D gene (6 bases). CDR1 is LGHNA and CDR2 is YSLEER in the germline V gene. The CDR3 extends over 15 amino acids. Between the trimmed V and J ends, which lost 0 bases and 8 bases, there was a span of 13 bases. The CDR3 sequence is CASSQDPQGEEKLFF. CDR3 bases: TGCGCCAGCAGCCAAGACCCACAGGGTGAAGAAAAACTGTTTTTT.

The V call is TRBV15, the J call TRBJ1-2; 8 positions agree with TRBD1. CDR1 is LNHNV and CDR2 is YYDKDF in the germline V gene (reference sequence). The CDR3 extends over 15 amino acids. The V gene end was trimmed by 5 bases and the J gene end by 5 bases; junction bases not matched to a gene: 10. The CDR3 loop is CATSPRTGLRYGYTF. The DNA for the CDR3 is TGTGCCACCAGCCCCAGGACAGGGCTGAGGTATGGCTACACCTTC.

The CDR3 here is CASSLEAGGYTF. The CDR3 coding sequence is TGTGCCAGCAGCTTAGAGGCAGGTGGCTACACCTTC. The V and J genes are TRBV7-9 and TRBJ1-2; unclear D gene. The germline V gene encodes CDR1 SEHNR and CDR2 FQNEAQ (reference sequence). The CDR3 runs to 12 residues. V was pared by 1 base and J by 7 bases, with 7 bases between.

The CDR3 loop reads CASSPGADYGYTF. In nucleotides, the CDR3 is TGTGCCAGCAGTCCCGGGGCAGACTATGGCTACACCTTC. J is TRBJ1-2 and V is TRBV28; D possibly corresponds to TRBD1 (5 bases). V dropped 5 bases and J dropped 3 bases, with 10 bases sitting between them. Germline-derived CDR1 and CDR2 are MDHEN and SYDVKM. The CDR3 is made up of 13 amino acids.

The rearrangement joins TRBV25-1 to TRBJ1-2, with a weak D call TRBD1 (5 bases). Germline V gives CDR1 MGHDK, CDR2 SYGVNS. Trimming shortened V by 1 base and J by 3 bases, and 9 bases separated the two germline ends. This CDR3 has 14 residues. The CDR3 region is CASSEWIRDYGYTF. The CDR3 DNA is TGTGCCAGCAGTGAATGGATCAGGGACTATGGCTACACCTTC.

This chain links TRBV29-1 with TRBJ2-5, with TRBD1 as a possible D gene (7 bases). Germline CDR1 and CDR2: SQVTM and ANQGSEA. The CDR3 length is 16 residues. V was shortened by 0 bases and J by 0 bases, with 14 bases between the two germline ends. The CDR3 region has the DNA TGCAGCGTTGAAGATCGGAGGGACAGCCACCAAGAGACCCAGTACTTC. Translation: CSVEDRRDSHQETQYF. Based on the CDR3 plus reference TRBV29-1 and TRBJ2-5, the full variable domain is SAVISQKPSRDICQRGTSLTIQCQVDSQVTMMFWYRQQPGQSLTLIATANQGSEATYESGFVIDKFPISRPNLTFSTLTVSNMSPEDSSIYLCSVEDRRDSHQETQYFGPGTRLLVL.

This rearrangement joins TRBV6-2 or TRBV6-3 to TRBJ2-4; D is unresolved. Germline CDR1 MNHEY, CDR2 SVGEGT. Trimming left V 0 bases short and J 0 bases short, with 18 bases between. CDR3 length: 19 residues. CDR3 amino acids: CASSYSTTNSNLAKNIQYF. The CDR3 DNA sequence: TGTGCCAGCAGTTACTCGACGACCAACAGTAACCTAGCCAAAAACATTCAGTACTTC.

This clone was seen only a few times. V and J are TRBV25-1 and TRBJ1-4; D remains ambiguous. Between the trimmed V and J ends, which lost 3 bases and 7 bases, there was a span of 15 bases. Per the germline V gene, CDR1 is MGHDK and CDR2 is SYGVNS. This CDR3 is built from 15 residues. The DNA of the CDR3 is TGTGCCAGCAGTGATCCGACCCCGGGAGGTGAAAAACTGTTTTTT. Its protein is CASSDPTPGGEKLFF.

The V gene is TRBV6-6, the J gene TRBJ1-2; D ambiguous. V lost 2 bases and J 4 bases, leaving 8 bases between the germline ends. Germline values: CDR1 MNHNY, CDR2 SVGAGI (reference sequence). The CDR3 contains 13 residues. The CDR3 coding sequence is TGTGCCAGCAGTTACGAGGGTACCTATGGCTACACCTTC. Protein sequence: CASSYEGTYGYTF.

This clone appeared once. The rearrangement links TRBV4-3 to TRBJ1-6; D unclear. With 3 bases removed from V and 7 bases from J, the gap between germline ends came to 13 bases. There are 15 residues in the CDR3. Per germline, CDR1 LGHNA and CDR2 YSLEER. CDR3 in DNA: TGCGCCAGCAGCCAGCACGGGCTCCTAAATTCACCCCTCCACTTT. It specifies CASSQHGLLNSPLHF.

J is TRBJ1-3 and V is TRBV6-1; D gene uncertain. The germline CDR1 and CDR2 sequences are MNHNS and SASEGT. V gave up 4 bases and J gave up 0 bases, with 10 bases separating them. CDR3 length: 15 amino acids. CDR3 sequence (DNA): TGTGCCAGCAGTGTGGCAGCGAGCTCTGGAAACACCATATATTTT. Translation: CASSVAASSGNTIYF.

The chain uses TRBV6-4 and TRBJ2-2; 7 bases align to TRBD1. CDR1 MRHNA and CDR2 SNTAGT come from the germline V gene. The J segment lost 3 bases and the V segment lost 6 bases, leaving 4 bases of the junction unmatched. This CDR3 comprises 14 residues. The CDR3 region is CASSETGDTGELFF. The CDR3 nucleotides are TGTGCCAGCAGCGAAACAGGGGACACCGGGGAGCTGTTTTTT.

V gene TRBV5-1 combines with J gene TRBJ2-1; no clear D gene. Germline-derived CDR1 and CDR2 are SGHRS and YFSETQ. This CDR3 is built from 13 residues. Trimming took off 4 bases at V and 8 bases at J, with 13 bases between the two ends. The CDR3 DNA follows: TGCGCCAGCAGCCCCCGCTCTCAGGATGAGCAGTTCTTC. Amino acids: CASSPRSQDEQFF.

The chain couples TRBV28 to TRBJ1-2; D perhaps matches TRBD1 (6 bases). Between the trimmed V and J ends, which lost 2 bases and 5 bases, there was a span of 9 bases. This CDR3 spans 13 amino acids. Looked up from germline, CDR1 is MDHEN and CDR2 is SYDVKM. CDR3 coding DNA: TGTGCCAGCAGTTTACTTCAGGGGTATGGCTACACCTTC. Amino acid sequence: CASSLLQGYGYTF.

This sequence joins TRBV14 and TRBJ1-2, with D unresolved. The CDR3 has 13 residues. Germline V gene lookup returns CDR1 SGHDN and CDR2 FVKESK. The germline V and J ends were trimmed by 3 bases and 6 bases, with 11 bases remaining between them. This chain's CDR3 is CASSQVGSDGYTF. For the CDR3, the DNA is TGTGCCAGCAGCCAGGTGGGGTCAGATGGCTACACCTTC.

The gene calls are TRBV18 and TRBJ1-5; D is possibly TRBD1 (5 bases). With 3 bases removed from V and 5 bases from J, the gap between germline ends came to 14 bases. The CDR3 is made up of 15 amino acids. From germline, CDR1 is KGHSH and CDR2 LQKENI. The CDR3 loop reads CASSPGALTDQPQHF. CDR3 sequence (DNA): TGTGCCAGCTCACCCGGGGCCCTGACAGATCAGCCCCAGCATTTT.

The CDR3 bases are TGTGCCAGCATCCGGACAGGGGGCACTGAAGCTTTCTTT. Protein: CASIRTGGTEAFF. The rearrangement links TRBV25-1 to TRBJ1-1, with 10 bases lining up with TRBD1. V shed 7 bases and J 4 bases; nucleotides not matched to a gene: 3. The CDR3 has 13 amino acids. The V gene's germline CDR1 is MGHDK and CDR2 SYGVNS.

The chain uses TRBV6-2 or TRBV6-3 and TRBJ1-5; TRBD1 aligns across 10 bases. Trimming cost V 6 bases and J 1 base; bases outside gene matches: 3. The CDR3 is 15 amino acids. Looked up from germline, CDR1 is MNHEY and CDR2 is SVGEGT. The CDR3 reads CASSQGQGSNQPQHF. In DNA, the CDR3 is TGTGCCAGCAGCCAGGGACAGGGGAGCAATCAGCCCCAGCATTTT.

The CDR3 DNA reads TGCGCCAGCAGCCAAAACCCACAGGGGACCTACGAGCAGTACTTC. Protein sequence: CASSQNPQGTYEQYF. The V and J genes are TRBV4-1 and TRBJ2-7; 7 bases map to TRBD1. Germline values: CDR1 MGHRA, CDR2 YSYEKL. V was clipped by 2 bases and J by 2 bases; unmatched bases: 6. The CDR3 has 15 amino acids.

This sequence joins TRBV7-9 and TRBJ2-4, with 7 bases matching TRBD1. Germline CDR1 reads SEHNR; CDR2 reads FQNEAQ (reference sequence). Unmatched junction bases numbered 8, after V lost 4 bases and J lost 8 bases. The CDR3 covers 14 residues. The CDR3 sequence is CASSSLQGLDIQYF. The CDR3, as DNA: TGTGCCAGCAGCTCCCTACAGGGGTTGGACATTCAGTACTTC.

The chain links TRBV29-1 to TRBJ2-4; 9 bases agree with TRBD1. J was trimmed by 10 bases and V by 4 bases; bases with no gene match: 2. The CDR3 is made up of 11 amino acids. Germline-derived CDR1 and CDR2 are SQVTM and ANQGSEA. The CDR3 nucleotides are TGCAGCGTTGTGGGACAGGGAATTCAGTACTTC. As protein: CSVVGQGIQYF.

The genes are TRBV7-9 and TRBJ2-7; D is possibly TRBD1 (6 bases). Trimming shortened V by 2 bases and J by 5 bases, and 19 bases separated the two germline ends. From germline, CDR1 is SEHNR and CDR2 FQNEAQ (reference sequence). The CDR3 has 16 amino acids. The CDR3 sequence: CASSLPTGPGADEQYF. The CDR3, as DNA: TGTGCCAGCAGCTTACCCACCGGGCCAGGGGCGGACGAGCAGTACTTC.

The CDR3 is CASSSYRGEQYF. The CDR3 DNA reads as TGTGCCAGCAGCTCCTACAGGGGCGAGCAGTACTTC. The chain carries TRBV7-2 and TRBJ2-7, with 7 bases matching TRBD1. V gave up 4 bases and J gave up 6 bases; unmatched junction bases: 3. CDR3 size: 12 residues. Germline-derived CDR1 and CDR2 are SGHTA and FQGNSA. The complete variable domain, with remaining parts taken from reference TRBV7-2 and TRBJ2-7, reads GAGVSQSPSNKVTEKGKDVELRCDPISGHTALYWYRQSLGQGLEFLIYFQGNSAPDKSGLPSDRFSAERTGGSVSTLTIQRTQQEDSAVYLCASSSYRGEQYFGPGTRLTVT.